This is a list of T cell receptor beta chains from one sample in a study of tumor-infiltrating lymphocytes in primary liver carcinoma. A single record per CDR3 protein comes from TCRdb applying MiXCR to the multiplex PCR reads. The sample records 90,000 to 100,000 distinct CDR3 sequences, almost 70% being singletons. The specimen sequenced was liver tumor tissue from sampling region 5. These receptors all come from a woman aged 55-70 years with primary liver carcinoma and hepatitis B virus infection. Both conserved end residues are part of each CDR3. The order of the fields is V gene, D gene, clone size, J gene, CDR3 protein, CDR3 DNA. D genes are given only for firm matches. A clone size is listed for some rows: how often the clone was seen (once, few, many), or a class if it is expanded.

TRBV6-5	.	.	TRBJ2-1	CVGSPGHRNYNEQFF	TGTGTCGGCAGCCCGGGACACCGGAACTACAATGAGCAGTTCTTC
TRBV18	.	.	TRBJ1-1	CASSDNRNTETFF	TGTGCCAGCTCAGACAACAGAAACACTGAAACTTTCTTT
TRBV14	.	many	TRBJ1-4	CATRKGQTEKLFF	TGTGCCACCCGGAAAGGACAAACGGAAAAACTGTTTTTT
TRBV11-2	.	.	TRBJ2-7	CAGSFQGGGGEQYF	TGTGCCGGCAGCTTCCAGGGGGGAGGGGGCGAGCAGTACTTC
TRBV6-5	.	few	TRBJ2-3	CASSPQGGTQYF	TGTGCCAGCAGTCCTCAGGGAGGTACGCAGTATTTT
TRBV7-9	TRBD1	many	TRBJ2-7	CASSSRGQGTNEQYF	TGTGCCAGCAGCTCCCGGGGACAGGGGACGAACGAGCAGTACTTC
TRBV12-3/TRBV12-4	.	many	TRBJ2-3	CASSRGSGTDTQYF	TGTGCCAGCAGCCGGGGTAGCGGCACAGATACGCAGTATTTT
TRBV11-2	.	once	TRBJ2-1	CASSLDGSTHNEQFF	TGTGCCAGCAGTTTAGATGGTAGCACCCACAATGAGCAGTTCTTC
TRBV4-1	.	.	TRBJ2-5	CASNQDRSRETQYF	TGTGCCAGCAACCAAGATCGTTCGAGGGAGACCCAGTACTTC
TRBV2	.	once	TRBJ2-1	CASSKSIPIYNEQFF	TGTGCCAGCAGTAAATCGATACCGATCTACAATGAGCAGTTCTTC
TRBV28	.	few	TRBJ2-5	CASSSGKQTQYF	TGTGCCAGCAGTTCAGGGAAACAGACCCAGTACTTC
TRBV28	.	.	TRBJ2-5	CASSFLCGGQETQYF	TGTGCCAGCAGTTTTCTATGCGGAGGCCAAGAGACCCAGTACTTC
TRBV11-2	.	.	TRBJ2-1	CASSAVTVDYNEQLF	TGTGCCAGCAGTGCCGTGACGGTGGACTATAATGAGCAGTTATTC
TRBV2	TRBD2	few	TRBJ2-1	CASSAALAGVSEQFF	TGTGCCAGCAGCGCGGCTCTAGCGGGAGTGAGTGAGCAGTTCTTC
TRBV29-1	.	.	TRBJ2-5	CSVSVTRGFRKQETQYF	TGCAGCGTGTCCGTGACAAGGGGCTTTAGAAAGCAAGAGACCCAGTACTTC
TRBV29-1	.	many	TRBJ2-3	CSALTSSSTDTQYF	TGCAGCGCTCTGACTAGTTCTAGCACAGATACGCAGTATTTT
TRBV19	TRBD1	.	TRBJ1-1	CASSSQGAYTEAFF	TGTGCCAGTAGTTCTCAGGGGGCGTACACTGAAGCTTTCTTT
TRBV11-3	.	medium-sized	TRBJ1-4	CASSLGLVSTTNEKLFF	TGTGCCAGCAGCTTAGGGCTGGTCTCCACAACTAATGAAAAACTGTTTTTT
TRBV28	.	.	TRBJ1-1	CASTTMEAPGAASF	TGTGCCAGCACCACCATGGAGGCCCCTGGGGCCGCTTCCTTT
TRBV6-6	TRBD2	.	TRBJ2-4	CVSKKGLAGAKNIQYF	TGTGTTAGCAAAAAAGGACTAGCGGGAGCCAAAAACATTCAGTACTTC